This is a list of T cell receptor beta chains from one sample in a study of Ad26.COV2.S vaccination and SARS-CoV-2 variants. Clones were sequenced by immunoSEQ multiplex PCR, and TCRdb holds only the in-frame ones, with some missing. The sample consists of fewer than 400,000 clones, 90% of them appearing once. Material: peripheral blood, obtained in a trial of Ad26.COV2.S vaccine versus placebo. These receptor sequences come from a person aged 18-60 years who received the Ad26.COV2.S COVID-19 vaccine or a placebo. CDR3s include the opening cysteine and the closing phenylalanine or tryptophan. The order of the fields is CDR3 length, D gene, V gene, J gene, clone size, CDR3 DNA, CDR3 protein. D genes are given only for firm matches. Clone sizes are given selectively: once, few, many, or a class where the clone is expanded.

14	.	TRBV7-2	TRBJ1-5	.	TGTGCCAGCAGCTCCGGACAGCTCAATCAGCCCCAGCATTTT	CASSSGQLNQPQHF
12	TRBD2	TRBV4-1	TRBJ2-1	few	TGCGCCAGCAGCCAAGCCGGGGGGAGGCAGTTCTTC	CASSQAGGRQFF
14	.	TRBV4-1	TRBJ2-7	.	TGCGCCAGCAGCCACGACAGGGGAGGGTACGAGCAGTACTTC	CASSHDRGGYEQYF
17	.	TRBV18	TRBJ2-1	.	TGTGCCAGCTCGGCTAGAAGGCAGGCCAGTGGGTACAATGAGCAGTTCTTC	CASSARRQASGYNEQFF
15	TRBD1	TRBV7-2	TRBJ1-1	.	TGTGCCAGCAGCCCGATGACAGGGGGCATGTCTGAAGCTTTCTTT	CASSPMTGGMSEAFF
14	TRBD1	TRBV3-1/TRBV3-2	TRBJ2-5	.	TGTGCCAGCAGCCCGACAGGGGGCGCACAGACCCAGTACTTC	CASSPTGGAQTQYF
16	.	TRBV15	TRBJ1-3	.	TGTGCCACCAGCAGAGCACCCAGCAGCTCTGGAAACACCATATATTTT	CATSRAPSSSGNTIYF
17	TRBD1	TRBV6-2/TRBV6-3	TRBJ2-6	.	TGTGCCAGCAGTTACATGGGACAGACCTCTGGGGCCAACGTCCTGACTTTC	CASSYMGQTSGANVLTF
13	.	TRBV6-5	TRBJ1-1	.	TGTGCCATCCGAGGCCAGGGACCCACTGAAGCTTTCTTT	CAIRGQGPTEAFF
17	TRBD2	TRBV28	TRBJ2-2	.	TGTGCCAGCAGTTTCAGTCCGGGACTAGGCTCAGAAGGGGAGCTGTTTTTT	CASSFSPGLGSEGELFF
18	TRBD2	TRBV7-3	TRBJ2-2	.	TGTGCCAGCAGCTTAATACCTAGCGGGCGCGAGAACACCGGGGAGCTGTTTTTT	CASSLIPSGRENTGELFF
15	.	TRBV14	TRBJ1-1	.	TGTGCCAGCAGCCCAGGGGCGCTACGGAACACTGAAGCTTTCTTT	CASSPGALRNTEAFF
13	.	TRBV6-6	TRBJ1-5	.	TGTGCCAGCAGTATAGGGGGCAATCAGCCCCAGCATTTT	CASSIGGNQPQHF
13	.	TRBV12-5	TRBJ1-1	.	TGTGCTAGCTACAGGGCCCCAGGCACTGAAGCTTTCTTT	CASYRAPGTEAFF
15	TRBD2	TRBV7-8	TRBJ2-2	few	TGTGCCAGCAGCCCCCTAACCGGGAGGGACGGGGAGCTGTTTTTT	CASSPLTGRDGELFF
9	.	TRBV29-1	TRBJ2-3	.	TGCAGCGTGGAAGATACGCAGTATTTT	CSVEDTQYF
12	TRBD1	TRBV2	TRBJ2-7	.	TGTGCCAGCAGAGGGACAGTATACGAGCAGTACTTC	CASRGTVYEQYF